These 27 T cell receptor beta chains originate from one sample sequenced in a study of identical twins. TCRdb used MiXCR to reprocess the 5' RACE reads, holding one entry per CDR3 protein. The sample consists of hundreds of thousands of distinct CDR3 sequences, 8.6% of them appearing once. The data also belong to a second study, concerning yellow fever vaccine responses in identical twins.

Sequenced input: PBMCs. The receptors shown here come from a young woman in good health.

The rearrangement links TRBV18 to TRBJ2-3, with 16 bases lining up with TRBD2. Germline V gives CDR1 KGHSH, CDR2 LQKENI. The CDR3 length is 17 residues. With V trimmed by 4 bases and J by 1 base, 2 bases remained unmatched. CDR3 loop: CASSRGTSGRGTDTQYF. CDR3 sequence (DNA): TGTGCCAGCTCACGTGGGACTAGCGGGAGGGGCACAGATACGCAGTATTTT.

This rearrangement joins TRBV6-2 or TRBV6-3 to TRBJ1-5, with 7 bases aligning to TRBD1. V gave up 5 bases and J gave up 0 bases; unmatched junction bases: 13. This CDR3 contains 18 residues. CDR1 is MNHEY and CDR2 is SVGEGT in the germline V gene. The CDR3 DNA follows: TGTGCCAGCAGTACCGTTACTACGACAGGGCATAGCAATCAGCCCCAGCATTTT. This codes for CASSTVTTTGHSNQPQHF.

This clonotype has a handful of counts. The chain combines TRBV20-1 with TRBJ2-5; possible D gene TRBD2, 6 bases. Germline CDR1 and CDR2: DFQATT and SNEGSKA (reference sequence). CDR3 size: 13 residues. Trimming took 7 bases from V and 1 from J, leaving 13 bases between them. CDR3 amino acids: CSVRTSRQETQYF. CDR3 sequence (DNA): TGCAGTGTCAGAACTAGCCGCCAAGAGACCCAGTACTTC.

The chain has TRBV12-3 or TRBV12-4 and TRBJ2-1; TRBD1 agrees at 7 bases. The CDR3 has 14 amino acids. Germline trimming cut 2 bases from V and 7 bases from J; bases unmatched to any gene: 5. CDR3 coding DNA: TGTGCCAGCAGTTTATACGACAGGGAAAATGAGCAGTTCTTC. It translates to CASSLYDRENEQFF.

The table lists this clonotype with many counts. The CDR3 nucleotides are TGTGCCAGCAGTTTTCCGAACACCGGGGAGCTGTTTTTT. Protein sequence: CASSFPNTGELFF. The rearrangement links TRBV12-3 or TRBV12-4 to TRBJ2-2; D is undetermined. Deletions cut 3 bases from V and 0 bases from J, with 2 bases between. The CDR3 sequence is 13 residues long.

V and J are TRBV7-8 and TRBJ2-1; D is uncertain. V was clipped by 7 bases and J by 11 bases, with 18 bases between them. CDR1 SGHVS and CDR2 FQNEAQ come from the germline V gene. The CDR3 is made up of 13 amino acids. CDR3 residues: CASTIDSPAKQFF. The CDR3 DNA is TGTGCCAGCACCATTGATTCTCCTGCAAAGCAGTTCTTC.

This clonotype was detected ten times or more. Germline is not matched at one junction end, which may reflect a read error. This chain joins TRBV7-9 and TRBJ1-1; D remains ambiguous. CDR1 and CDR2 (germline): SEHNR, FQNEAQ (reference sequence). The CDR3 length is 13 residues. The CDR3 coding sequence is TGTGCCAGCAGCTTCAGCAGAGACACTGACGCTTTCTTT. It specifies CASSFSRDTDAFF.

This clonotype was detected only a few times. The CDR3 sequence is CASRQGETEAFF. Written as DNA, the CDR3 is TGTGCCAGCAGGCAGGGAGAAACTGAAGCTTTCTTT. This chain connects TRBV21-1 to TRBJ1-1; TRBD1 is the table's D call and was not checked against the DNA. TRBV21-1 has pseudogene status. The CDR3 is 12 amino acids.

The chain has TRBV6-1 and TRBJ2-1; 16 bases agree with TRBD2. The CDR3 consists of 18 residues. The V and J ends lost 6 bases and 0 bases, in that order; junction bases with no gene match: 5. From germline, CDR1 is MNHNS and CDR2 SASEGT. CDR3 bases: TGTGCCAGCAGGACCGGGACTAGCGGGAGGGCCTCCTACAATGAGCAGTTCTTC. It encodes CASRTGTSGRASYNEQFF.

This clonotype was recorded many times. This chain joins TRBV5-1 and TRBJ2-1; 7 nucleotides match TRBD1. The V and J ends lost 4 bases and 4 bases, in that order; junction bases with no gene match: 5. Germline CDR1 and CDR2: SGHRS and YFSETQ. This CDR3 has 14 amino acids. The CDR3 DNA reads TGCGCCAGCAGCGCCGGGACAGTTTACAATGAGCAGTTCTTC. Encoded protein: CASSAGTVYNEQFF.

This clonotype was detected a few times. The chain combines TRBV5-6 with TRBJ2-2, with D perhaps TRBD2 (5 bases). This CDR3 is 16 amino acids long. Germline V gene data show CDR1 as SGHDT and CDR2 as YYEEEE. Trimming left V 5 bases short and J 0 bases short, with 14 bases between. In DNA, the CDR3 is TGTGCCAGCAGGTTTGAGGAGGATGCGAACACCGGGGAGCTGTTTTTT. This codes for CASRFEEDANTGELFF.

DNA of the CDR3: TGTGCCAGCAGCTGGAGCCCGGGAACTGAAGCTTTCTTT. Its protein product is CASSWSPGTEAFF. The chain uses TRBV11-2 and TRBJ1-1; D gene unclear. The CDR3 length is 13 residues. Germline CDR1 reads SGHAT; CDR2 reads FQNNGV. V was shortened by 4 bases and J by 5 bases, with 11 bases between the two germline ends.

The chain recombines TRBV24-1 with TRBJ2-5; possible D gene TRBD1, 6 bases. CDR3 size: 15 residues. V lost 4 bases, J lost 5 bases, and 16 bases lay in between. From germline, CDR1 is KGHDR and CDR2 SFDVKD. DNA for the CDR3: TGTGCCACCAGTGAGCCGACAGGACCGGGGGAGACCCAGTACTTC. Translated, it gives CATSEPTGPGETQYF.

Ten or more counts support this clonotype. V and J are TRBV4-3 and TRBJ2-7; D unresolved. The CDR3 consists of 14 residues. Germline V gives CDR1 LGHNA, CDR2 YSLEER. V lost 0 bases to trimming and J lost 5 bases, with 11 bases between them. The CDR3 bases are TGCGCCAGCAGCCAAGAAGGGCGGCGCAACGAGCAGTACTTC. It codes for CASSQEGRRNEQYF.

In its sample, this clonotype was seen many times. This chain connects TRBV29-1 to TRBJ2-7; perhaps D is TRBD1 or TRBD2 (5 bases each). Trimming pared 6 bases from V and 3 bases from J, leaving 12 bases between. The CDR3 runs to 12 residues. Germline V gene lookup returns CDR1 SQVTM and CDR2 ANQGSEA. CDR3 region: CSVRDRNYEQYF. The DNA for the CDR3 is TGCAGCGTCCGGGACCGAAACTACGAGCAGTACTTC.

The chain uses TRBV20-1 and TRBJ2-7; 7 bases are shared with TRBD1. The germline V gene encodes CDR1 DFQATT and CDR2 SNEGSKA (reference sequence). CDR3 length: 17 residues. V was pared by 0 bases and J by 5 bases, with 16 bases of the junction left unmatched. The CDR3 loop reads CSARDLTRQGILDEQYF. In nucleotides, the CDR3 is TGCAGTGCTAGAGATCTAACCCGACAGGGAATACTGGACGAGCAGTACTTC.

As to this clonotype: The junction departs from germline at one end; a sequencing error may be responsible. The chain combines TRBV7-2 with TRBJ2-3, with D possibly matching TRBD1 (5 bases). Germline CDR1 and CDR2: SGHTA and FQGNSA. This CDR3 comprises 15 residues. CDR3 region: CASSLGVGVTDTQYF. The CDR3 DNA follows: TGTGCCAGCAGTTTAGGGGTAGGGGTAACAGATACGCAGTATTTT.

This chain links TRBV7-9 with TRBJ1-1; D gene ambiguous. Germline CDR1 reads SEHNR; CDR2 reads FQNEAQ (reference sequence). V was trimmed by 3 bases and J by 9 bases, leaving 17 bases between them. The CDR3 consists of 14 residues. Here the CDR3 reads CASSLEAQTHKAFF. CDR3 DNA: TGTGCCAGCAGCTTGGAGGCGCAGACCCATAAAGCTTTCTTT.

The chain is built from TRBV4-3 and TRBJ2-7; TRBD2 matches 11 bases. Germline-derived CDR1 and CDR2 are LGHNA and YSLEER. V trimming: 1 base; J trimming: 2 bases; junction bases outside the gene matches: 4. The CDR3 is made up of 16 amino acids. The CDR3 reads CASSQALAGGTYEQYF. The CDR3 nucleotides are TGCGCCAGCAGCCAAGCGCTAGCGGGAGGAACCTACGAGCAGTACTTC.

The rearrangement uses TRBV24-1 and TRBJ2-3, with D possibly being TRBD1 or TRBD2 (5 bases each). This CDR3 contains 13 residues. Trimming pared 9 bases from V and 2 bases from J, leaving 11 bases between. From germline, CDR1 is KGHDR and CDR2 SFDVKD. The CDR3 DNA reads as TGTGCCACCCTCGGGGACCACACAGATACGCAGTATTTT. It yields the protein CATLGDHTDTQYF.

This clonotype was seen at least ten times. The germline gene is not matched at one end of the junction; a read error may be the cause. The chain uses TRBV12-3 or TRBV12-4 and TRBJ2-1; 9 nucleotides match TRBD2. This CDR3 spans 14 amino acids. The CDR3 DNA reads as TGTGCCAGCAGTATAGCGGGAGTCTACAATGAGCAGTTCTTC. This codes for CASSIAGVYNEQFF.

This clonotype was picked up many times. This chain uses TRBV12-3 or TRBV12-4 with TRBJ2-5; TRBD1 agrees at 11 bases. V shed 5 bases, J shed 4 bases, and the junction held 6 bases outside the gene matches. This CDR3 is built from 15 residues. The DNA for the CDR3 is TGTGCCAGCAGTCCTGCCGGGACAGGGGGAGAGACCCAGTACTTC. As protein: CASSPAGTGGETQYF.

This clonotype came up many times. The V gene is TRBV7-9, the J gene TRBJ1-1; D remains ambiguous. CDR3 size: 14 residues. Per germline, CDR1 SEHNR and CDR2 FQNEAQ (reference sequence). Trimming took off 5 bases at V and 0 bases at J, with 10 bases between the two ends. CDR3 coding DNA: TGTGCCAGCAGCCCCGGGCCCTTGAACACTGAAGCTTTCTTT. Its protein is CASSPGPLNTEAFF.

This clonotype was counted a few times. The CDR3 nucleotides are TGTGCCAGCAGCTTAAACAGGGGAGGCTTTGATGAGCAGTTCTTC. Residues: CASSLNRGGFDEQFF. This chain connects TRBV7-9 to TRBJ2-1; D is possibly TRBD1 (7 bases). Trimming pared 2 bases from V and 8 bases from J, leaving 16 bases between. Germline V lookup: CDR1 SEHNR, CDR2 FQNEAQ (reference sequence). The CDR3 runs to 15 residues.

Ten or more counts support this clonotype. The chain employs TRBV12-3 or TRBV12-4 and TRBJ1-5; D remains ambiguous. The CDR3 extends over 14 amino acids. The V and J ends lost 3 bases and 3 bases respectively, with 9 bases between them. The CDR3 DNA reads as TGTGCCAGCAGTTTGAAACAGATCAATCAGCCCCAGCATTTT. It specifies CASSLKQINQPQHF.

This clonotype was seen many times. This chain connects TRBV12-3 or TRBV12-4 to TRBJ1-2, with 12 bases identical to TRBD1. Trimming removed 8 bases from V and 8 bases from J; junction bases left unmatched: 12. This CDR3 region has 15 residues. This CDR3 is CASGMSGQGAGGYTF. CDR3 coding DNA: TGTGCCAGCGGCATGTCGGGACAGGGGGCGGGCGGCTACACCTTC.

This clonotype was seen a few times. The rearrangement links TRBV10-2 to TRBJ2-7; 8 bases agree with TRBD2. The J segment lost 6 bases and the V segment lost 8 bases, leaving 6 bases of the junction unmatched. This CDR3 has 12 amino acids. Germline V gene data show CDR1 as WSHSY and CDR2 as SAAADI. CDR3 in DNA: TGCGCCAGCGTAACTAGCGGATCCGAGCAGTACTTC. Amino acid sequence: CASVTSGSEQYF.